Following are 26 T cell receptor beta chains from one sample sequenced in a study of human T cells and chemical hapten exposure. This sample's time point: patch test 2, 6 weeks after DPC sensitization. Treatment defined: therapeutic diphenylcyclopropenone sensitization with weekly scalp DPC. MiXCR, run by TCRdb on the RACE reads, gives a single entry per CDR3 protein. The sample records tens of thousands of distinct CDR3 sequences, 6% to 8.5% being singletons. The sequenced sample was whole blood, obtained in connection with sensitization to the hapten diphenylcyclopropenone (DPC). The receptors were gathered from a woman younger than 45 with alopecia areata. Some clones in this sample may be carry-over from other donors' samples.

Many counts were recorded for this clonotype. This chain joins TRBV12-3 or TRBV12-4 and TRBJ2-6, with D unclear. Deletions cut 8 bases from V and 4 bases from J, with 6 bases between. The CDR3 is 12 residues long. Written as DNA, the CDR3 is TGTGCCAGCGGAACAGGGGCCAACGTCCTGACTTTC. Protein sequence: CASGTGANVLTF.

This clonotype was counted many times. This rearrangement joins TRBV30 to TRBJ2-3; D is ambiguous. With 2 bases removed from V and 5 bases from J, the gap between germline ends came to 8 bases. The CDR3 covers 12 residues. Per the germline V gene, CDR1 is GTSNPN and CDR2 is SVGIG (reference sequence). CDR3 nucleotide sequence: TGTGCCTGGAGTACAACCGGAGATACGCAGTATTTT. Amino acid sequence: CAWSTTGDTQYF.

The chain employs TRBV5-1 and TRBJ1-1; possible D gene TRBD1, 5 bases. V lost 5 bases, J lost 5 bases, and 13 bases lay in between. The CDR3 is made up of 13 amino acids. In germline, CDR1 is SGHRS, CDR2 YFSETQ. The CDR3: CASRQGRNTEAFF. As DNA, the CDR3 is TGCGCCAGCAGGCAGGGAAGGAATACTGAAGCTTTCTTT.

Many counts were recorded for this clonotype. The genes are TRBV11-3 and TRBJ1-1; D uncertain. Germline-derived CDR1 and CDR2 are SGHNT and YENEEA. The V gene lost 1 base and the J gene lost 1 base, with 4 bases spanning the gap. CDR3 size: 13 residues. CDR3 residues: CASSLGKNTEAFF. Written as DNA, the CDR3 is TGTGCCAGCAGCTTAGGAAAGAACACTGAAGCTTTCTTT.

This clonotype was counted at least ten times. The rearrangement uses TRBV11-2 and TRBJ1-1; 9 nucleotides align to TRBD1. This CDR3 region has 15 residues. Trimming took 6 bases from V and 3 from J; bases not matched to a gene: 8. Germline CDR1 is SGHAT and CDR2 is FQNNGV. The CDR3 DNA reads TGTGCCAGCAGGCACAGGGGGCGCGTGGACACTGAAGCTTTCTTT. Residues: CASRHRGRVDTEAFF.

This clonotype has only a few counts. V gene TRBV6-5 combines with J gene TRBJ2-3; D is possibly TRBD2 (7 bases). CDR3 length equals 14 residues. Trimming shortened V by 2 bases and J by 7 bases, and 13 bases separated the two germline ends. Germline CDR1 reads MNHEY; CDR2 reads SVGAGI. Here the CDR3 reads CASSYAGAGYTQYF. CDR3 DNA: TGTGCCAGCAGTTACGCGGGGGCGGGTTATACGCAGTATTTT.

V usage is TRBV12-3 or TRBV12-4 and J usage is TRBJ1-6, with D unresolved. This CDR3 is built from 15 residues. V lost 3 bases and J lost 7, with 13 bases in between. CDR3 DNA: TGTGCCAGCAGTTTCGTAGCCGGAGGCAATTCACCCCTCCACTTT. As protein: CASSFVAGGNSPLHF.

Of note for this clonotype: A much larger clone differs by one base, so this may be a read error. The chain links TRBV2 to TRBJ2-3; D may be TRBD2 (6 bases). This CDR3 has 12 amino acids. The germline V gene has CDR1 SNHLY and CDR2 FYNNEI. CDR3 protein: CASSEGGEMGGF. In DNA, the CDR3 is TGTGCCAGCAGTGAAGGCGGGGAAATGGGGGGTTTT.

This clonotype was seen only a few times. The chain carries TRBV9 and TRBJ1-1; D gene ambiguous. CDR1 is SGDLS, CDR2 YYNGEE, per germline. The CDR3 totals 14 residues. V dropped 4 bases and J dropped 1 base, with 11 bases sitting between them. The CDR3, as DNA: TGTGCCAGCAGCTCCCGGGATTCGAACACTGAAGCTTTCTTT. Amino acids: CASSSRDSNTEAFF.

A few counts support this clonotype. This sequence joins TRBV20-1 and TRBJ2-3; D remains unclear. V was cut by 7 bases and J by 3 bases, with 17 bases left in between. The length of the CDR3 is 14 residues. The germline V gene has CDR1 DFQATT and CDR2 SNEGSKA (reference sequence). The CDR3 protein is CSGDGRVDTDTQYF. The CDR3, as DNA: TGCAGTGGGGATGGGCGTGTGGATACAGATACGCAGTATTTT.

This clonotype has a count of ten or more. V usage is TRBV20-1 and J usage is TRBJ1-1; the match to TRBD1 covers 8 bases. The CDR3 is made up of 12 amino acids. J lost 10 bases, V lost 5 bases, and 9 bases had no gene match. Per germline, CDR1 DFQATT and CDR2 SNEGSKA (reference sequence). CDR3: CSALRTGNRAFF. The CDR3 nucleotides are TGCAGTGCTCTACGGACAGGGAATCGAGCTTTCTTT.

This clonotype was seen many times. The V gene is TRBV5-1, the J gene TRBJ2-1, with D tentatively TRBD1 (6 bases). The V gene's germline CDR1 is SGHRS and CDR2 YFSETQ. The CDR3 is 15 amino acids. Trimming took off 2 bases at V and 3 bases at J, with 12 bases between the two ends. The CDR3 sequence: CASSFRQGSYNEQFF. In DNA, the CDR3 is TGCGCCAGCAGCTTCCGGCAGGGGAGCTACAATGAGCAGTTCTTC.

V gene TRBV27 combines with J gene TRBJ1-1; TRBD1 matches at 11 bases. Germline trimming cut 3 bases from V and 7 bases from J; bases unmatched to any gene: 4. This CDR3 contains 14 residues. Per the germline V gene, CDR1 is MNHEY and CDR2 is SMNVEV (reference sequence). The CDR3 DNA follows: TGTGCCAGCAGTTTGGGACAGGGGGTCGGTGAAGCTTTCTTT. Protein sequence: CASSLGQGVGEAFF.

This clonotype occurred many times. CDR3 sequence: CSARESNQPQHF. The DNA for the CDR3 is TGCAGTGCCCGCGAGAGCAATCAGCCCCAGCATTTT. The J gene is TRBJ1-5, the V gene TRBV20-1; D not certain. V was shortened by 6 bases and J by 1 base, with 7 bases between the two germline ends. This CDR3 is 12 amino acids long. Germline CDR1 is DFQATT and CDR2 is SNEGSKA (reference sequence).

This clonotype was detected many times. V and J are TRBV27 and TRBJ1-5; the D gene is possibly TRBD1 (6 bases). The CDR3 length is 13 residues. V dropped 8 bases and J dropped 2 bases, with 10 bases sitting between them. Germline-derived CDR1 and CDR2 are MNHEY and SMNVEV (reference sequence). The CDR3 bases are TGTGCCAGCCCCTGGGGGCGCAATCAGCCCCAGCATTTT. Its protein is CASPWGRNQPQHF.

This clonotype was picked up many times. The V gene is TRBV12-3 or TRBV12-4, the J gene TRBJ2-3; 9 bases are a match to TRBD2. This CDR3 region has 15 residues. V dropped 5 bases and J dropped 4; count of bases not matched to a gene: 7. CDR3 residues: CASSVTGTSPDTQYF. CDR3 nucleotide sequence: TGTGCCAGCAGTGTTACCGGGACTAGCCCAGATACGCAGTATTTT.

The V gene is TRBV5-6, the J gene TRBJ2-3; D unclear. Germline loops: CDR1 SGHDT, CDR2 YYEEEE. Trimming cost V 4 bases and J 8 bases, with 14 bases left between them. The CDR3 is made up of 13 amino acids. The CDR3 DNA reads TGTGCCAGCAGCCCACCAAGCGAAATTACGCAGTATTTT. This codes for CASSPPSEITQYF.

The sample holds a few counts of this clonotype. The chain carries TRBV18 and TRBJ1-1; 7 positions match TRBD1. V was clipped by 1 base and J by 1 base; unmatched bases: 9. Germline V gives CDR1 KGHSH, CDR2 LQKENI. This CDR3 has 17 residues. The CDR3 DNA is TGTGCCAGCTCACCACGGTCAGGGGGAATAAGGAACACTGAAGCTTTCTTT. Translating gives CASSPRSGGIRNTEAFF. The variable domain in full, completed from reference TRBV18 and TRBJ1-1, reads NAGVMQNPRHLVRRRGQEARLRCSPMKGHSHVYWYRQLPEEGLKFMVYLQKENIIDESGMPKERFSAEFPKEGPSILRIQQVVRGDSAAYFCASSPRSGGIRNTEAFFGQGTRLTVV.

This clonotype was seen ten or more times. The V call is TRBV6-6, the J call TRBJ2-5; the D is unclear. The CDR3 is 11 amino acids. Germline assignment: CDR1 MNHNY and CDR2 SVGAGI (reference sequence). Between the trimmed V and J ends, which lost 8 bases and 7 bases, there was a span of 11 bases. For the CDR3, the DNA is TGTGCCAGCCTACGATGGGGGACCCAGTACTTC. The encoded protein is CASLRWGTQYF.

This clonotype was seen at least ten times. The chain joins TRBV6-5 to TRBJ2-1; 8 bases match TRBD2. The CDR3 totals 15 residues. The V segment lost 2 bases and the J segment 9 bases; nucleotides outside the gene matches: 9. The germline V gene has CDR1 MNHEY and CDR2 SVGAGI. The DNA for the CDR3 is TGTGCCAGCAGTTACGTGACTAGCGTAGGGCGTGAGCAGTTCTTC. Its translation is CASSYVTSVGREQFF.

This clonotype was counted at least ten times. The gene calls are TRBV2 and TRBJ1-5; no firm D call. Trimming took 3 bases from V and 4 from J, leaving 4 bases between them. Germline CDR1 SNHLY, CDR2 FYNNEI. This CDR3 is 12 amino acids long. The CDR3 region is CASSEPNQPQHF. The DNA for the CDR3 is TGTGCCAGCAGTGAGCCTAATCAGCCCCAGCATTTT.

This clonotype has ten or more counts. CDR3: CASSLRSKEDTQYF. The CDR3 region has the DNA TGTGCCAGCAGCTTAAGGTCAAAGGAGGATACGCAGTATTTT. The genes are TRBV11-3 and TRBJ2-3; D is unresolved. Germline assignment: CDR1 SGHNT and CDR2 YENEEA. This CDR3 has 14 residues. The ends were cut back, 2 bases at V and 6 bases at J, with 12 bases in the middle. Full variable domain (remainder filled in from reference TRBV11-3 and TRBJ2-3): EAGVVQSPRYKIIEKKQPVAFWCNPISGHNTLYWYLQNLGQGPELLIRYENEEAVDDSQLPKDRFSAERLKGVDSTLKIQPAELGDSAVYLCASSLRSKEDTQYFGPGTRLTVL.

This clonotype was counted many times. CDR3 sequence: CSVVGSSTNEKLFF. The DNA of the CDR3 is TGCAGCGTTGTCGGAAGCTCAACTAATGAAAAACTGTTTTTT. The chain recombines TRBV29-1 with TRBJ1-4; unclear D gene. The germline V gene encodes CDR1 SQVTM and CDR2 ANQGSEA. Trimming removed 4 bases from V and 0 bases from J, with 9 bases in between. This CDR3 has 14 residues.

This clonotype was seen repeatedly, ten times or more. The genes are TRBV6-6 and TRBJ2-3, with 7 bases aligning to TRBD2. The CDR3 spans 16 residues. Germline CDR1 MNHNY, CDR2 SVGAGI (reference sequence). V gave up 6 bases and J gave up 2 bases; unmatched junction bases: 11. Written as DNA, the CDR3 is TGTGCCAGCAGCCTGACTCAAGCGGGGACCACAGATACGCAGTATTTT. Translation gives CASSLTQAGTTDTQYF.

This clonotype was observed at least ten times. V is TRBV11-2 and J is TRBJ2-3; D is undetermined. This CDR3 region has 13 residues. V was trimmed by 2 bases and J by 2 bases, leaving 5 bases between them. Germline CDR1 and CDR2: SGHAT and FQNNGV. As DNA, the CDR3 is TGTGCCAGCAGCTTAATTAACACAGATACGCAGTATTTT. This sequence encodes CASSLINTDTQYF.

CDR3 loop: CASSFQTGTQNEQFF. The CDR3 DNA reads as TGTGCCAGCAGCTTCCAAACCGGGACACAGAATGAGCAGTTCTTC. The chain joins TRBV7-2 to TRBJ2-1; D perhaps matches TRBD1 (6 bases). The CDR3 runs to 15 residues. In germline, CDR1 is SGHTA, CDR2 FQGNSA. V was shortened by 3 bases and J by 7 bases, with 16 bases between the two germline ends. The complete variable domain, with remaining parts taken from reference TRBV7-2 and TRBJ2-1, reads GAGVSQSPSNKVTEKGKDVELRCDPISGHTALYWYRQSLGQGLEFLIYFQGNSAPDKSGLPSDRFSAERTGGSVSTLTIQRTQQEDSAVYLCASSFQTGTQNEQFFGPGTRLTVL.